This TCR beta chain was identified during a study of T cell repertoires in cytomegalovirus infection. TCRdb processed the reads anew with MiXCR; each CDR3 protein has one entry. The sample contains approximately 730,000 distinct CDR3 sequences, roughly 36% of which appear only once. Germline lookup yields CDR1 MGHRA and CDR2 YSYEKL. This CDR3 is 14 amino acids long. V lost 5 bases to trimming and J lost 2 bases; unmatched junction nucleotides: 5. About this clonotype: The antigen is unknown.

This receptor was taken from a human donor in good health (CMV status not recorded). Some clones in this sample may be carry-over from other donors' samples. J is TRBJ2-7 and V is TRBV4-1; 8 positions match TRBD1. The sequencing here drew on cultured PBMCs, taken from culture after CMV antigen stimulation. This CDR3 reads CASSVRTGPYEQYF. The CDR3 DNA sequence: TGCGCCAGCAGCGTCAGGACAGGGCCCTACGAGCAGTACTTC.